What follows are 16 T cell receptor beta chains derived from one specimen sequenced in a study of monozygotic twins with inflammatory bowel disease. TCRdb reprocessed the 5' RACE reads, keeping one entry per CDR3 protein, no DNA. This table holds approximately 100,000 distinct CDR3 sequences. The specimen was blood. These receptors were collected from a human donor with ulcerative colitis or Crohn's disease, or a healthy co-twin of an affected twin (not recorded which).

The CDR3 here is CASSPTTRQAAYEQYF. The chain recombines TRBV7-9 with TRBJ2-7; TCRdb's D call, TRBD1, is unchecked because there is no DNA. Germline V gives CDR1 SEHNR, CDR2 FQNEAQ (reference sequence). The length of the CDR3 is 16 residues.

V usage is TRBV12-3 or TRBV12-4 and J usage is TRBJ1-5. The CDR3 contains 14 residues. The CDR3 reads CASSLTSSNQPQHF.

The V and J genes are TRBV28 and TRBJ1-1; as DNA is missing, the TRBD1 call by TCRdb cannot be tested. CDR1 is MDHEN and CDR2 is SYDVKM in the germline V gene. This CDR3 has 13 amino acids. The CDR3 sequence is CASSFYGQVEAFF.

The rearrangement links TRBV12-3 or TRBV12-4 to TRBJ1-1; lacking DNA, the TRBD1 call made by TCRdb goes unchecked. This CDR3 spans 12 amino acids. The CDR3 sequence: CASRGDRVRGFF.

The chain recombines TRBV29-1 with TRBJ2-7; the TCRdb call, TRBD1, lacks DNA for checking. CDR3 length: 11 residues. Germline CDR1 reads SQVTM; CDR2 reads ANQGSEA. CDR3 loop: CSVPGVGEQYF.

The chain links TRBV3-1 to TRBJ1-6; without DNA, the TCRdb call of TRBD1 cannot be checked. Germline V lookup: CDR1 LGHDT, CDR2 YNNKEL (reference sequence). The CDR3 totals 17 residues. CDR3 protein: CASSRGGFTANNSPLHF.

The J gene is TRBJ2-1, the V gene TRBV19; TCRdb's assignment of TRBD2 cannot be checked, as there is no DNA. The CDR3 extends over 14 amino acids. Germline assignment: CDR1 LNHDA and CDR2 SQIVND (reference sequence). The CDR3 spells CASSPWRVNNEQFF.

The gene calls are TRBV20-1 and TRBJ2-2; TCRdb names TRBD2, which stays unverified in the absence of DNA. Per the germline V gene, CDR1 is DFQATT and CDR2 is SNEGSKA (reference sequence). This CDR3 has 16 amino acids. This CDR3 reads CSAQGSGRVVAGELFF.

This CDR3 reads CATSNRAGGPYEQFF. The chain recombines TRBV15 with TRBJ2-1; the D call of TRBD2 rests on TCRdb alone, since no DNA is present to check it. In germline, CDR1 is LNHNV, CDR2 YYDKDF (reference sequence). The CDR3 is 15 amino acids. The entire variable domain, with the rest obtained from reference TRBV15 and TRBJ2-1, is as follows: DAMVIQNPRYQVTQFGKPVTLSCSQTLNHNVMYWYQQKSSQAPKLLFHYYDKDFNNEADTPDNFQSRRPNTSFCFLDIRSPGLGDTAMYLCATSNRAGGPYEQFFGPGTRLTVL.

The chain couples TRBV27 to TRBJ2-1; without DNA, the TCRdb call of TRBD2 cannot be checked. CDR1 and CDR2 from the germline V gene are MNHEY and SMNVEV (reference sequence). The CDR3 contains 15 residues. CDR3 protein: CASSFIAGELNEQFF.

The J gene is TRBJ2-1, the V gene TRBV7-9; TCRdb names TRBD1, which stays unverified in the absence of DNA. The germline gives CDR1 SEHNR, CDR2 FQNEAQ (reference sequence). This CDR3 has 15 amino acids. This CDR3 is CASSTGTGYDNEQFF.

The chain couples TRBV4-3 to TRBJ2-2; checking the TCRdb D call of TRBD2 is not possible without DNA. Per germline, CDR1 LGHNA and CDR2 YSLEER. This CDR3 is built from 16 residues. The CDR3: CASSQVAGGSTGELFF.

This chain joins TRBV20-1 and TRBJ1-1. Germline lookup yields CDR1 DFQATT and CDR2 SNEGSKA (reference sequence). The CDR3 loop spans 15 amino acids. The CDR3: CSARDLREWGTEAFF.

This CDR3 reads CSAREAVILQETQYF. The chain links TRBV20-1 to TRBJ2-5. Germline loops: CDR1 DFQATT, CDR2 SNEGSKA (reference sequence). The CDR3 is made up of 15 amino acids.

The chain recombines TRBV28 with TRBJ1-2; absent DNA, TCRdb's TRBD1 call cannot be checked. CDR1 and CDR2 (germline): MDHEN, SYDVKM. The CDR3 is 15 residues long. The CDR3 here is CASSFPDRINYGYTF.

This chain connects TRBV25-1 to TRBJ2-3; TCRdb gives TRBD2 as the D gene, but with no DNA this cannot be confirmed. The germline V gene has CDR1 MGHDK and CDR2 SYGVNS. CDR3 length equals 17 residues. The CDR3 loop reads CASSDPAASASTDTQYF.